This section outlines one T cell receptor (beta chain) sequence together with its context. Antigen: not known. A much more abundant neighbour one base away suggests this may be a read error. Three rounds of nested PCR, following a modified ARM-PCR protocol, produced the TCRbeta library. One entry per CDR3 protein, called by TCRdb with MiXCR from the multiplex PCR reads. The sample comprises 200,000 to 250,000 distinct CDR3 sequences, about two thirds of which are singletons, and 20% to 25% rests with the top ten. The template was RNA from unsorted bulk tissue. Donors were chemotherapy-naive, newly diagnosed lung cancer surgical patients in China, August–late 2014. The sample comes from a study of tumor and adjacent non-tumor tissue in lung cancer. Study as a whole: Patients were aged about 30 to 85, around ten men and 5 women, stage I to III.

Germline assignment: CDR1 DFQATT and CDR2 SNEGSKA (reference sequence). The CDR3 covers 16 residues. Study results and caveats: Compared with tumor, normal lung showed significantly lower TCR diversity. Shorter survival was associated with higher TCR diversity in tumors.

Sequencing used lung tumor tissue. This sequence joins TRBV20-1 and TRBJ2-7; 10 bases agree with TRBD2. The sequence derives from a man between 60 and 75 years old with non-small cell lung cancer. The CDR3 loop is CGARDTGTSVSGEQYF. The CDR3 DNA sequence: TGCGGTGCTAGAGATACCGGGACTAGCGTTTCTGGCGAGCAGTACTTC.